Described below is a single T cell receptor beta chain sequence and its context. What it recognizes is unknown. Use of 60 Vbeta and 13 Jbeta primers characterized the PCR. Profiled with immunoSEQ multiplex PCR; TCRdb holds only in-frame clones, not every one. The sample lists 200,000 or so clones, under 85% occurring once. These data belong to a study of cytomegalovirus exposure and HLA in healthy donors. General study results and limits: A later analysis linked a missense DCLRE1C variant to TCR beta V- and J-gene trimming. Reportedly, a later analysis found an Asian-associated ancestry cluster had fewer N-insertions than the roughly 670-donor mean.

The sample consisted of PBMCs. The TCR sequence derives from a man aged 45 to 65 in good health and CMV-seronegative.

This CDR3 is CATSQGPQPQHF. The CDR3 nucleotides are TGTGCCACTTCACAGGGACCCCAGCCCCAGCATTTT. This chain uses TRBV5-4 with TRBJ1-5, with D possibly matching TRBD1 (6 bases). The CDR3 runs to 12 residues. V dropped 9 bases and J dropped 7 bases, with 14 bases sitting between them. Germline lookup yields CDR1 SGHNT and CDR2 YYREEE (reference sequence).